A single sample is the source of the 26 T cell receptor beta chains below, sequenced in a study of cytomegalovirus exposure and HLA in healthy donors. The PCR had 60 Vbeta and 13 Jbeta primers. The protocol was immunoSEQ multiplex PCR, while the TCRdb copy is restricted to in-frame clones and leaves out a portion. This repertoire shows about 110,000 clones, approximately 82% found once; its top ten account for under 15%. The sequencing input was PBMCs. The receptors were gathered from a man aged 30 to 45 in good health and CMV-seropositive.

J is TRBJ1-4 and V is TRBV6-5; 11 bases map to TRBD1. V shed 1 base, J shed 6 bases, and the junction held 1 base outside the gene matches. Germline CDR1 reads MNHEY; CDR2 reads SVGAGI. The CDR3 covers 15 residues. The DNA for the CDR3 is TGTGCCAGCAGTTACTTGGGACAGGGGGATGAAAAACTGTTTTTT. This encodes CASSYLGQGDEKLFF.

The chain carries TRBV13 and TRBJ1-1; D may be TRBD1 (6 bases). V lost 5 bases and J 4 bases, leaving 20 bases between the germline ends. The CDR3 has 16 residues. Germline CDR1 PRHDT, CDR2 FYEKMQ (reference sequence). The CDR3 reads CASSPGVAGETTEAFF. The CDR3 DNA reads TGTGCCAGCAGCCCCGGTGTGGCAGGGGAAACCACTGAAGCTTTCTTT.

This clone was counted a single time. This chain connects TRBV7-9 to TRBJ2-7, with 9 positions matching TRBD1. J gave up 6 bases and V 5 bases, and 8 bases lay outside the gene matches. The V gene's germline CDR1 is SEHNR and CDR2 FQNEAQ (reference sequence). This CDR3 is 14 amino acids long. The CDR3 protein is CASSPGQGWAEQYF. The CDR3 nucleotides are TGTGCCAGCAGCCCGGGACAGGGATGGGCCGAGCAGTACTTC.

This clone has only a few counts. This chain links TRBV20-1 with TRBJ1-1, with a tentative D call TRBD1 (6 bases). Trimming pared 3 bases from V and 5 bases from J, leaving 7 bases between. Germline V gene sequence: CDR1 DFQATT, CDR2 SNEGSKA (reference sequence). CDR3 size: 11 residues. This CDR3 is CSASQGTEAFF. CDR3 DNA: TGCAGTGCTAGTCAGGGGACTGAAGCTTTCTTT.

A few counts support this clone. CDR3 region: CASYPRGGGEQYF. The DNA of the CDR3 is TGTGCCAGTTACCCCCGGGGGGGTGGCGAGCAGTACTTC. This chain connects TRBV6-5 to TRBJ2-7, with 8 bases matching TRBD2. Unmatched junction bases numbered 10, after V lost 9 bases and J lost 6 bases. This CDR3 spans 13 amino acids. Looked up from germline, CDR1 is MNHEY and CDR2 is SVGAGI.

This chain links TRBV5-4 with TRBJ1-2, with a tentative D call TRBD1 (5 bases). Looked up from germline, CDR1 is SGHNT and CDR2 is YYREEE (reference sequence). V gave up 4 bases and J gave up 4 bases, with 23 bases separating them. The CDR3 runs 17 residues. The CDR3 sequence: CASSTGRGQAGSYGYTF. CDR3 DNA: TGTGCCAGCAGCACAGGAAGGGGTCAGGCCGGCAGCTATGGCTACACCTTC.

V usage is TRBV2 and J usage is TRBJ1-5, with no clear D. CDR1 is SNHLY and CDR2 is FYNNEI in the germline V gene. The CDR3 consists of 14 residues. Trimming took off 2 bases at V and 3 bases at J, with 8 bases between the two ends. The CDR3, as DNA: TGTGCCAGCAGTGAAAATCTTTCCAATCAGCCCCAGCATTTT. It yields the protein CASSENLSNQPQHF.

This rearrangement joins TRBV9 to TRBJ1-5; possibly TRBD1 for D (5 bases). Germline loops: CDR1 SGDLS, CDR2 YYNGEE. V was clipped by 3 bases and J by 7 bases, with 11 bases between them. The CDR3 extends over 13 amino acids. CDR3 region: CASSAGLGQPQHF. The CDR3 nucleotides read TGTGCCAGCAGCGCAGGGTTAGGACAGCCCCAGCATTTT.

The chain combines TRBV2 with TRBJ1-6, with D unclear. Per the germline V gene, CDR1 is SNHLY and CDR2 is FYNNEI. The length of the CDR3 is 15 residues. V lost 5 bases to trimming and J lost 2 bases, with 10 bases between them. The CDR3 here is CASSSRGAYNSPLHF. DNA for the CDR3: TGTGCCAGCAGTTCCCGGGGAGCCTATAATTCACCCCTCCACTTT.

The V gene is TRBV5-1, the J gene TRBJ2-3, with 11 bases lining up with TRBD1. The ends lost 0 bases at V and 4 bases at J; junction bases unmatched: 1. The CDR3 has 15 amino acids. Per the germline V gene, CDR1 is SGHRS and CDR2 is YFSETQ. Written as DNA, the CDR3 is TGCGCCAGCAGCTTGGGGGACAGGGGGTCAGATACGCAGTATTTT. It codes for CASSLGDRGSDTQYF.

The chain couples TRBV27 to TRBJ1-1; 7 nucleotides agree with TRBD1. The germline CDR1 and CDR2 sequences are MNHEY and SMNVEV (reference sequence). The CDR3 totals 15 residues. The trim removed 7 bases at V and 0 bases at J, leaving 8 bases unmatched. The CDR3 nucleotides read TGTGCCAGCACCCACGTTGGACAGGTGAACACTGAAGCTTTCTTT. It is translated as CASTHVGQVNTEAFF.

In DNA, the CDR3 is TGTGCCAGCAGCTTAGTGGAGGACAGGGGGCGTGGAGATACGCAGTATTTT. It is translated as CASSLVEDRGRGDTQYF. The rearrangement uses TRBV7-9 and TRBJ2-3, with 11 bases lining up with TRBD1. Germline CDR1 is SEHNR and CDR2 is FQNEAQ (reference sequence). The V segment lost 1 base and the J segment 5 bases; nucleotides outside the gene matches: 8. The CDR3 has 17 amino acids.

The J gene is TRBJ2-3, the V gene TRBV6-6; TRBD1 might be the D (5 bases). Trimming took 2 bases from V and 6 from J, leaving 9 bases between them. CDR3 length: 13 residues. CDR1 is MNHNY and CDR2 is SVGAGI in the germline V gene (reference sequence). In DNA form, the CDR3 reads TGTGCCAGCAGTTACCGTCAGGGTGATACGCAGTATTTT. It codes for CASSYRQGDTQYF.

This clone was picked up a small number of times. The chain has TRBV30 and TRBJ1-5; unclear D gene. With 0 bases removed from V and 5 bases from J, the gap between germline ends came to 8 bases. The CDR3 sequence is 13 residues long. Germline V CDR1 and CDR2: GTSNPN, SVGIG (reference sequence). CDR3 loop: CAWSVGVDQPQHF. CDR3 coding DNA: TGTGCCTGGAGTGTTGGAGTGGATCAGCCCCAGCATTTT.

The V call is TRBV28, the J call TRBJ1-5, with a possible D match to TRBD1 (6 bases). Germline values: CDR1 MDHEN, CDR2 SYDVKM. Between the trimmed V and J ends, which lost 6 bases and 3 bases, there was a span of 21 bases. The CDR3 has 17 residues. As DNA, the CDR3 is TGTGCCAGCAGCCGGACCCGGGACAAAGGGGTCAATCAGCCCCAGCATTTT. Its translation is CASSRTRDKGVNQPQHF.

This clone was observed once. The chain links TRBV7-2 to TRBJ2-1, with D possibly matching TRBD2 (6 bases). The germline gives CDR1 SGHTA, CDR2 FQGNSA. The CDR3 has 17 amino acids. Trimming shortened V by 5 bases and J by 3 bases, and 20 bases separated the two germline ends. The CDR3, as DNA: TGTGCCAGCAGCCCCGGGGGTGGGTCGGGGGTCTACAATGAGCAGTTCTTC. This sequence encodes CASSPGGGSGVYNEQFF.

The chain links TRBV5-1 to TRBJ2-2; 12 bases fit TRBD2. V dropped 3 bases and J dropped 7; count of bases not matched to a gene: 7. CDR1 is SGHRS, CDR2 YFSETQ, per germline. The CDR3 is 16 amino acids. Written as DNA, the CDR3 is TGCGCCAGCAGCTACGCTAGCGGGGGGGCCGGCGGGGAGCTGTTTTTT. Encoded protein: CASSYASGGAGGELFF.

A few counts support this clone. The chain uses TRBV7-9 and TRBJ2-3; D might be TRBD2 (6 bases). Per the germline V gene, CDR1 is SEHNR and CDR2 is FQNEAQ (reference sequence). The CDR3 spans 16 residues. The germline V and J ends were trimmed by 5 bases and 0 bases, with 15 bases remaining between them. CDR3 loop: CASSPWAGTSTDTQYF. Here the CDR3 DNA reads TGTGCCAGCAGCCCCTGGGCGGGAACTAGCACAGATACGCAGTATTTT.

The chain recombines TRBV30 with TRBJ1-4; TRBD1 might be the D (5 bases). CDR1 is GTSNPN and CDR2 is SVGIG in the germline V gene (reference sequence). V was clipped by 3 bases and J by 3 bases, with 11 bases between them. This CDR3 comprises 14 residues. The CDR3 DNA is TGTGCCTGGAGGACAGATACGGCTAATGAAAAACTGTTTTTT. It translates to CAWRTDTANEKLFF.

CDR3 in amino acids: CASSAPGQGSGDIQYF. The CDR3 DNA reads as TGTGCCAGCAGCGCACCGGGACAGGGGTCGGGGGACATTCAGTACTTC. The V gene is TRBV9, the J gene TRBJ2-4; 10 nucleotides line up with TRBD1. Trimming removed 3 bases from V and 8 bases from J; junction bases left unmatched: 11. Germline assignment: CDR1 SGDLS and CDR2 YYNGEE. The CDR3 runs to 16 residues.

A note on this clone: A read error may produce the germline difference seen at one junction end. This rearrangement joins TRBV2 to TRBJ2-6; a possible D gene is TRBD1 (6 bases). The CDR3 extends over 15 amino acids. Germline CDR1 reads SNHLY; CDR2 reads FYNNEI. In DNA form, the CDR3 reads TGTGCCAGCACCTCAGGGGTCTCTGGGGCCAACGGCCTGACTTTC. This translates into CASTSGVSGANGLTF.

The chain has TRBV6-6 and TRBJ2-6; no definite D call. The V end was cut by 6 bases, the J end by 0 bases, with 9 bases between. This CDR3 comprises 15 residues. The germline CDR1 and CDR2 sequences are MNHNY and SVGAGI (reference sequence). The DNA for the CDR3 is TGTGCCAGCAGCCGCCAACACTCTGGGGCCAACGTCCTGACTTTC. Its protein product is CASSRQHSGANVLTF.

This CDR3 is CASSGSTTYNEQFF. As DNA, the CDR3 is TGTGCCAGCAGCGGGTCTACTACTTACAATGAGCAGTTCTTC. The chain carries TRBV7-9 and TRBJ2-1; D gene uncertain. V lost 5 bases, J lost 4 bases, and 12 bases lay in between. The germline gives CDR1 SEHNR, CDR2 FQNEAQ (reference sequence). The CDR3 is made up of 14 amino acids. The full variable domain, rest sourced from reference TRBV7-9 and TRBJ2-1, is DTGVSQNPRHKITKRGQNVTFRCDPISEHNRLYWYRQTLGQGPEFLTYFQNEAQLEKSRLLSDRFSAERPKGSFSTLEIQRTEQGDSAMYLCASSGSTTYNEQFFGPGTRLTVL.

V is TRBV4-1 and J is TRBJ1-1; 7 bases match TRBD1. CDR3 size: 15 residues. Germline V gives CDR1 MGHRA, CDR2 YSYEKL. The V segment lost 3 bases and the J segment 4 bases; nucleotides outside the gene matches: 8. This chain's CDR3 is CASSQRRTGITEAFF. CDR3 bases: TGCGCCAGCAGCCAGAGGAGGACAGGCATCACTGAAGCTTTCTTT.

This clone has a handful of counts. V is TRBV6-6 and J is TRBJ1-3, with D perhaps TRBD1 (5 bases). Trimming left V 5 bases short and J 2 bases short, with 13 bases between. The CDR3 extends over 15 amino acids. Per germline, CDR1 MNHNY and CDR2 SVGAGI (reference sequence). The CDR3 coding sequence is TGTGCCAGCAGTCCGCTACAGGAGACTGGAAACACCATATATTTT. Protein sequence: CASSPLQETGNTIYF.

The CDR3 nucleotides read TGTGCCAGCAGTTTTTGGTCCAGGGGCCAGATAGAGACCCAGTACTTC. Translation: CASSFWSRGQIETQYF. The chain links TRBV27 to TRBJ2-5; tentative D call: TRBD1 (6 bases). Deletions cut 3 bases from V and 4 bases from J, with 18 bases between. Germline V gene lookup returns CDR1 MNHEY and CDR2 SMNVEV (reference sequence). CDR3 length equals 16 residues.